This T cell receptor beta chain is from a study of T cell repertoires in cytomegalovirus infection. The study's findings and limits: Frequencies of public TCR beta families were cumulated, and this identified carriers of CMV plus the relevant HLA.

Each CDR3 protein gets one entry after TCRdb re-called the reads with MiXCR. This sample has about 140,000 distinct CDR3 sequences, with 5.5% to 8% found just once. This clonotype appeared many times. Its antigen is not known. This CDR3 is built from 12 residues. From germline, CDR1 is ENHRY and CDR2 SYGVKD. V lost 4 bases to trimming and J lost 5 bases, with 6 bases between them. Sequencing was done on a sample of PBMCs. The rearrangement uses TRBV10-3 and TRBJ2-1; TRBD1 might be the D (5 bases). The TCR originated in a human donor in good health (CMV status not recorded). Some clones in this sample may be carry-over from other donors' samples. The DNA of the CDR3 is TGTGCCATCAGTGTAGGGGACAATGAGCAGTTCTTC. It specifies CAISVGDNEQFF.